One and the same sample provided the 12 T cell receptor beta chains below, sequenced in a study of control samples from healthy donors and cancer patients. Only in-frame clones appear in the TCRdb table, and some are missing; sequencing was by immunoSEQ multiplex PCR. The table records around 94,000 clones, about 90% of them present only once. Material for sequencing was blood. The receptors shown here come from a young woman in good health.

The rearrangement uses TRBV6-6 and TRBJ2-7; TRBD1 is a possible D gene (6 bases). V was clipped by 6 bases and J by 2 bases, with 11 bases between them. The germline V gene encodes CDR1 MNHNY and CDR2 SVGAGI (reference sequence). This CDR3 contains 13 residues. CDR3 DNA sequence: TGTGCCAGCAGCCGGACAGAGGCCTACGAGCAGTACTTC. It encodes CASSRTEAYEQYF.

V is TRBV2 and J is TRBJ2-2, with D perhaps TRBD2 (6 bases). CDR3 length: 14 amino acids. V lost 8 bases and J lost 1, with 11 bases in between. Germline CDR1 is SNHLY and CDR2 is FYNNEI. The CDR3 spells CASVAGMNTGELFF. As DNA, the CDR3 is TGTGCCAGCGTTGCGGGAATGAACACCGGGGAGCTGTTTTTT.

The chain joins TRBV4-1 to TRBJ2-3; a weak D match, TRBD1 (6 bases). Trimming stripped 4 bases from V and 0 bases from J, with 14 bases between. The CDR3 length is 16 residues. From germline, CDR1 is MGHRA and CDR2 YSYEKL. CDR3 amino acids: CASSPRTVPSTDTQYF. The CDR3 DNA sequence: TGCGCCAGCAGCCCGAGGACAGTTCCTAGCACAGATACGCAGTATTTT.

The gene calls are TRBV21-1 and TRBJ2-2; the table's D call TRBD1 went unverified against the DNA. TRBV21-1 is designated a pseudogene. The CDR3 consists of 19 residues. CDR3 DNA sequence: TGTGCCAGCAGCGGACGACAGGATGAAGGGGACATGAACACCGGGGAGCTGTTTTTT. It yields the protein CASSGRQDEGDMNTGELFF.

This clone was seen a handful of times. This chain uses TRBV25-1 with TRBJ1-1; D gene uncertain. The length of the CDR3 is 14 residues. Trimming shortened V by 2 bases and J by 1 base, and 8 bases separated the two germline ends. Germline CDR1 is MGHDK and CDR2 is SYGVNS. The CDR3, as DNA: TGTGCCAGCAGTGAAGGACGGAGGAACACTGAAGCTTTCTTT. This gives the protein CASSEGRRNTEAFF. The full variable domain, with the rest looked up from reference TRBV25-1 and TRBJ1-1, is EADIYQTPRYLVIGTGKKITLECSQTMGHDKMYWYQQDPGMELHLIHYSYGVNSTEKGDLSSESTVSRIRTEHFPLTLESARPSHTSQYLCASSEGRRNTEAFFGQGTRLTVV.

This chain uses TRBV6-5 with TRBJ2-1; 9 bases are shared with TRBD2. Germline V gene data show CDR1 as MNHEY and CDR2 as SVGAGI. The V segment lost 5 bases and the J segment 2 bases; nucleotides outside the gene matches: 4. This CDR3 has 15 residues. CDR3 nucleotides: TGTGCCAGCAGTCCTTCTAGCGGGGCCTACAATGAGCAGTTCTTC. Residues: CASSPSSGAYNEQFF.

The sample holds a few counts of this clone. V is TRBV20-1 and J is TRBJ1-2; TRBD1 is a possible D gene (5 bases). V lost 0 bases to trimming and J lost 8 bases, with 7 bases between them. Germline V lookup: CDR1 DFQATT, CDR2 SNEGSKA (reference sequence). This CDR3 spans 11 amino acids. The CDR3 DNA follows: TGCAGTGCTAGAGAGAGGGGCGGCTACACCTTC. It translates to CSARERGGYTF.

The chain has TRBV25-1 and TRBJ1-4; D uncertain. Per germline, CDR1 MGHDK and CDR2 SYGVNS. V lost 3 bases and J lost 7, with 9 bases in between. CDR3 size: 13 residues. CDR3 nucleotides: TGTGCCAGCAGTGAGGAGGGTTTTGAAAAACTGTTTTTT. This translates into CASSEEGFEKLFF.

This chain links TRBV6-5 with TRBJ2-2, with D possibly matching TRBD1 (5 bases). V lost 2 bases, J lost 1 base, and 8 bases lay in between. There are 15 residues in the CDR3. Germline CDR1 and CDR2: MNHEY and SVGAGI. As DNA, the CDR3 is TGTGCCAGCAGTTACACTGGACAGAACACCGGGGAGCTGTTTTTT. Amino acid sequence: CASSYTGQNTGELFF.

This clone was recorded once. The chain uses TRBV4-1 and TRBJ2-1; D not resolved. Germline V gene lookup returns CDR1 MGHRA and CDR2 YSYEKL. Trimming left V 0 bases short and J 9 bases short, with 6 bases between. The CDR3 sequence is 12 residues long. For the CDR3, the DNA is TGCGCCAGCAGCCAAGATCTTGTTGAGCAGTTCTTC. Protein: CASSQDLVEQFF.

This clone has only a few counts. This chain uses TRBV5-4 with TRBJ2-7, with 8 bases identical to TRBD2. Unmatched junction bases numbered 4, after V lost 0 bases and J lost 2 bases. This CDR3 has 15 residues. Germline assignment: CDR1 SGHNT and CDR2 YYREEE (reference sequence). The CDR3 loop reads CASSLGSGGPYEQYF. In nucleotides, the CDR3 is TGTGCCAGCAGCTTGGGGTCGGGAGGGCCCTACGAGCAGTACTTC. Drawing the rest from reference TRBV5-4 and TRBJ2-7, the complete variable domain is ETGVTQSPTHLIKTRGQQVTLRCSSQSGHNTVSWYQQALGQGPQFIFQYYREEENGRGNFPPRFSGLQFPNYSSELNVNALELDDSALYLCASSLGSGGPYEQYFGPGTRLTVT.

The gene calls are TRBV5-1 and TRBJ2-5, with a tentative D call TRBD1 (5 bases). The V end lost 3 bases, the J end lost 4 bases, and 19 bases lay between the germline ends. Germline V CDR1 and CDR2: SGHRS, YFSETQ. The length of the CDR3 is 16 residues. CDR3 protein: CASSSDDRRIRETQYF. CDR3 coding DNA: TGCGCCAGCAGCTCCGATGACAGAAGGATTAGAGAGACCCAGTACTTC. The variable domain in full, with the rest retrieved from reference TRBV5-1 and TRBJ2-5, is KAGVTQTPRYLIKTRGQQVTLSCSPISGHRSVSWYQQTPGQGLQFLFEYFSETQRNKGNFPGRFSGRQFSNSRSEMNVSTLELGDSALYLCASSSDDRRIRETQYFGPGTRLLVL.